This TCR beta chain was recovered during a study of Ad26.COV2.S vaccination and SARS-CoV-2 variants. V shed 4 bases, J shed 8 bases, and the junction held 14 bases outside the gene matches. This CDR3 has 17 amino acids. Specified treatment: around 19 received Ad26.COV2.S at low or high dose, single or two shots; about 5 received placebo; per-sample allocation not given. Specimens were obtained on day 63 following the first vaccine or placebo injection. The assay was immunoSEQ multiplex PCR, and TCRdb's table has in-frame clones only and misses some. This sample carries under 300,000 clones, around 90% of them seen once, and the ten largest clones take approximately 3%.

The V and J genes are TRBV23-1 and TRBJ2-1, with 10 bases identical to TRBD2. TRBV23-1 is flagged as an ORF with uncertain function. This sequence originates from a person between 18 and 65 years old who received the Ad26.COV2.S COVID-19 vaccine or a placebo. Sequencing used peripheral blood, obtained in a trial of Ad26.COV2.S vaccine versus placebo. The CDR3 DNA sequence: TGCGCCAGCAGTCGCACTGTACTAGCGGGACGAGGGGATGAGCAGTTCTTC. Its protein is CASSRTVLAGRGDEQFF.